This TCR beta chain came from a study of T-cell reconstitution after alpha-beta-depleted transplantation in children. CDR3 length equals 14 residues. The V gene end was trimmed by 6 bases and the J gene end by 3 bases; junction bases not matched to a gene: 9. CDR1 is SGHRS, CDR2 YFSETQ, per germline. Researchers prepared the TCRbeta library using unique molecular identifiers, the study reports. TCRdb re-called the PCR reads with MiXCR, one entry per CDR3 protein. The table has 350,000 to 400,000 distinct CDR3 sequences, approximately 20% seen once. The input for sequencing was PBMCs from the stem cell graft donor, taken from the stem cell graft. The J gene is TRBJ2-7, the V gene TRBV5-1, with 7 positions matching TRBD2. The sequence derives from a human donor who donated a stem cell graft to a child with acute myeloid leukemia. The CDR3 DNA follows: TGCGCCAGCAAGATCGGACTAGGGGACTACGAGCAGTACTTC. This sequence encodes CASKIGLGDYEQYF.